What follows are 7 T cell receptor beta chains derived from one specimen sequenced in a study of blood T cell repertoires in COVID-19. TCRdb keeps only in-frame clones here, not all; method: immunoSEQ multiplex PCR. The sample lists fewer than 400,000 clones; roughly 90% were seen once. The specimen sequenced was PBMCs or T cells enriched from blood (not recorded which). These receptors all come from a man in his sixties who had recovered from COVID-19.

Only one count was recorded for this clone. V gene TRBV7-9 combines with J gene TRBJ2-3; D is uncertain. From germline, CDR1 is SEHNR and CDR2 FQNEAQ (reference sequence). The V gene lost 1 base and the J gene lost 4 bases, with 6 bases spanning the gap. The CDR3 spans 13 residues. The CDR3 region is CASSLGTADTQYF. CDR3 sequence (DNA): TGTGCCAGCAGCTTAGGAACAGCAGATACGCAGTATTTT. Based on the CDR3 plus reference TRBV7-9 and TRBJ2-3, the full variable domain is DTGVSQNPRHKITKRGQNVTFRCDPISEHNRLYWYRQTLGQGPEFLTYFQNEAQLEKSRLLSDRFSAERPKGSFSTLEIQRTEQGDSAMYLCASSLGTADTQYFGPGTRLTVL.

This clone turned up a few times. The chain is built from TRBV6-4 and TRBJ2-7, with 10 bases lining up with TRBD2. The CDR3 is made up of 14 amino acids. Looked up from germline, CDR1 is MRHNA and CDR2 is SNTAGT. V lost 6 bases to trimming and J lost 6 bases; unmatched junction nucleotides: 8. The CDR3 DNA is TGTGCCAGCAGCCTGTCTAGCGGGAGTAGCGAGCAGTACTTC. Its protein is CASSLSSGSSEQYF.

This chain links TRBV6-1 with TRBJ2-1; 13 bases align to TRBD2. Germline V gives CDR1 MNHNS, CDR2 SASEGT. This CDR3 region has 16 residues. J lost 8 bases, V lost 4 bases, and 8 bases had no gene match. CDR3 protein: CASSGTSGSVFDEQFF. CDR3 DNA: TGTGCCAGCAGTGGGACTAGCGGGAGTGTGTTCGATGAGCAGTTCTTC.

The chain links TRBV3-1 (or the pseudogene TRBV3-2) to TRBJ2-5, with D possibly TRBD1 on 6 matching bases. The CDR3 contains 14 residues. V lost 3 bases, J lost 2 bases, and 10 bases lay in between. Germline CDR1 reads LGHDT; CDR2 reads YNNKEL (reference sequence). The CDR3 loop reads CASSHLGGQETQYF. The CDR3 DNA sequence: TGTGCCAGCAGCCATCTAGGGGGACAAGAGACCCAGTACTTC.

The chain couples TRBV5-1 to TRBJ2-3, with D perhaps matching TRBD2 (6 bases). Germline V gene data show CDR1 as SGHRS and CDR2 as YFSETQ. The CDR3 loop spans 16 amino acids. V gave up 2 bases and J gave up 0 bases, with 13 bases separating them. CDR3 amino acids: CASSFRERRSTDTQYF. The CDR3 DNA reads TGCGCCAGCAGCTTCCGGGAGAGGAGGAGCACAGATACGCAGTATTTT.

V usage is TRBV28 and J usage is TRBJ2-7; 7 positions match TRBD1. The germline V gene has CDR1 MDHEN and CDR2 SYDVKM. Trimming took 6 bases from V and 2 from J; bases not matched to a gene: 4. This CDR3 is 13 amino acids long. The CDR3 bases are TGTGCCAGCAGGGCGACAGGGCCCTACGAGCAGTACTTC. This gives the protein CASRATGPYEQYF.

V usage is TRBV5-1 and J usage is TRBJ2-7; 7 bases line up with TRBD2. The CDR3 loop spans 14 amino acids. V shed 4 bases and J 0 bases; nucleotides not matched to a gene: 4. The germline gives CDR1 SGHRS, CDR2 YFSETQ. The CDR3 spells CASSPASGSYEQYF. The CDR3 DNA is TGCGCCAGCAGCCCGGCTAGCGGCTCCTACGAGCAGTACTTC. The whole variable domain, remainder taken from reference TRBV5-1 and TRBJ2-7, is KAGVTQTPRYLIKTRGQQVTLSCSPISGHRSVSWYQQTPGQGLQFLFEYFSETQRNKGNFPGRFSGRQFSNSRSEMNVSTLELGDSALYLCASSPASGSYEQYFGPGTRLTVT.